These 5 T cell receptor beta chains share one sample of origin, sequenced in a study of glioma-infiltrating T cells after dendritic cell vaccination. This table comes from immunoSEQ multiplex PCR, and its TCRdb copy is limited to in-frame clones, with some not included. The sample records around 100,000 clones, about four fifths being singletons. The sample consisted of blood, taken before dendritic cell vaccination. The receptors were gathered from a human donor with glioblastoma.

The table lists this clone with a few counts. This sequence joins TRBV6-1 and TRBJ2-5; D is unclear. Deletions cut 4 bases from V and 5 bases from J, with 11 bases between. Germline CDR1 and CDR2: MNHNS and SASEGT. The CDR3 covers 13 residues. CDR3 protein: CASSGQALETQYF. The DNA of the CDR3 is TGTGCCAGCAGTGGTCAGGCATTGGAGACCCAGTACTTC.

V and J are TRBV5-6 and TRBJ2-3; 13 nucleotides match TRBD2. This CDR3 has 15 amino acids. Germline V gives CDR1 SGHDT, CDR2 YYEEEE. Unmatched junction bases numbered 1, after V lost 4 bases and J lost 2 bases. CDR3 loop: CASSGTSGNTDTQYF. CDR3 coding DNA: TGTGCCAGCAGCGGGACTAGCGGGAACACAGATACGCAGTATTTT. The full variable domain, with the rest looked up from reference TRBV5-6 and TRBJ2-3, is DAGVTQSPTHLIKTRGQQVTLRCSPKSGHDTVSWYQQALGQGPQFIFQYYEEEERQRGNFPDRFSGHQFPNYSSELNVNALLLGDSALYLCASSGTSGNTDTQYFGPGTRLTVL.

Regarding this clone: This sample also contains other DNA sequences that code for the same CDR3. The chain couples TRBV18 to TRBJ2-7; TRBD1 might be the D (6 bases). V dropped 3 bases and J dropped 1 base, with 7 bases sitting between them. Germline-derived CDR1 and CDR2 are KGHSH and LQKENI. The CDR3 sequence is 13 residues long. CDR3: CASSPDSSYEQYF. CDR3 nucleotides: TGTGCCAGCTCACCGGACAGTTCCTACGAGCAGTACTTC.

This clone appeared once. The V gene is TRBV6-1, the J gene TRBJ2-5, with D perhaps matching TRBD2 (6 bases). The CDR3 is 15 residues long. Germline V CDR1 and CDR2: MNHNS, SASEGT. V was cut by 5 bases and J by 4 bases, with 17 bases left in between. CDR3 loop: CASSPPGTAGETQYF. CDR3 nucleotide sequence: TGTGCCAGCAGTCCCCCCGGCACAGCGGGAGAGACCCAGTACTTC.

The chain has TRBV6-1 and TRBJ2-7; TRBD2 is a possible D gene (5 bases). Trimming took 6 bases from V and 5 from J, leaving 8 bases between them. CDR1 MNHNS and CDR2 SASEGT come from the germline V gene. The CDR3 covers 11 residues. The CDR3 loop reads CASRLGNEQYF. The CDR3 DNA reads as TGTGCCAGCAGACTAGGAAACGAGCAGTACTTC.